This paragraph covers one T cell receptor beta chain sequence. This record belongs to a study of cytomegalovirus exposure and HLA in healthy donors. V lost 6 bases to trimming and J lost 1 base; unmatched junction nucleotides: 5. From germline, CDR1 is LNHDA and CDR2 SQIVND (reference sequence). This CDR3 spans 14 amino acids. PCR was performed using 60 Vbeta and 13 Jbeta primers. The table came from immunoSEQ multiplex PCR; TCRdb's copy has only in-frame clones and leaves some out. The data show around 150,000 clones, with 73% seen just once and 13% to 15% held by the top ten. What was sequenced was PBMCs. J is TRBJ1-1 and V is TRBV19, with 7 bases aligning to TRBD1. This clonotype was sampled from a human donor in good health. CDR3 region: CASSLGQRNTEAFF. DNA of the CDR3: TGTGCCAGTAGCCTGGGACAGCGGAACACTGAAGCTTTCTTT.